This T cell receptor beta chain stems from a study of beta chain features in type 1 diabetes. Sequenced material consisted of expressed TCRB transcripts (all of the isolated RNA was reverse transcribed). Clones were read by immunoSEQ multiplex PCR, and TCRdb kept only the in-frame ones, dropping some. The sample gives over 120,000 clones, more than 9% of which show up once; 1.3% is in the top ten. Trimming took 4 bases from V and 5 from J; bases not matched to a gene: 6. The CDR3 runs 14 residues. In germline, CDR1 is LNHDA, CDR2 SQIVND (reference sequence). General study findings and limits: Type 1 diabetes patients had TCRB CDR3s that were shorter (moderately but significantly so) in all four CD4+ subsets.

Of note for this clone: The antigen is not known.

The rearrangement links TRBV19 to TRBJ2-7; TRBD2 agrees at 9 bases. This clonotype originated in a man younger than 35 in good health. Sequenced sample: naive CD4+ T cells from blood. The CDR3 DNA reads TGTGCCAGTAGTACTAGCGGGGTAAGGGACGAGCAGTACTTC. This codes for CASSTSGVRDEQYF.